A selection of T cell receptor beta chains follows, all from one sample in a study of cytomegalovirus exposure and HLA in healthy donors. Libraries were prepared by immunoSEQ multiplex PCR; TCRdb keeps only in-frame clonotypes and omits some of them. The sample includes some 85,000 clones, roughly 83% seen only once; the top ten take about 2.4%. Sequenced sample: PBMCs. The receptors stem from a woman aged 50 to 60 in good health and CMV-seronegative. Both conserved end residues are part of each CDR3. A D gene is named only where the DNA matches it firmly. Some rows mark clone size as missing; the rest say once, few, many or name a class of expanded clone.

size | J | D | V | CDR3 | DNA
. | TRBJ2-5 | . | TRBV6-6 | CASRAVPMETQYF | TGTGCCAGCAGGGCGGTACCAATGGAGACCCAGTACTTC
. | TRBJ1-4 | TRBD1 | TRBV7-9 | CASSSNRGANEKLFF | TGTGCCAGCAGCTCAAACAGGGGGGCTAATGAAAAACTGTTTTTT
. | TRBJ2-1 | TRBD2 | TRBV6-5 | CASSYRAGGGNNEQFF | TGTGCCAGCAGTTACCGTGCGGGAGGAGGGAACAATGAGCAGTTCTTC
. | TRBJ1-4 | TRBD1 | TRBV6-6 | CASSYRQGEKLFF | TGTGCCAGCAGTTATAGACAGGGAGAAAAACTGTTTTTT
. | TRBJ2-2 | TRBD1 | TRBV5-1 | CASSLQGASTGELFF | TGCGCCAGCAGCTTACAGGGGGCGAGCACCGGGGAGCTGTTTTTT
. | TRBJ1-4 | TRBD1 | TRBV28 | CASRDKGTGDEKLFF | TGTGCCAGCAGGGACAAAGGGACAGGGGATGAAAAACTGTTTTTT
. | TRBJ2-7 | TRBD2 | TRBV7-9 | CASSLAEASGLLYEQYF | TGTGCCAGCAGCTTAGCGGAGGCTAGCGGACTCCTCTACGAGCAGTACTTC
few | TRBJ2-1 | TRBD2 | TRBV7-2 | CASSLLGLASSNEQFF | TGTGCCAGCAGCTTATTGGGACTAGCTTCTTCCAATGAGCAGTTCTTC
once | TRBJ2-5 | . | TRBV7-3 | CASSLSPGEQTQYF | TGTGCCAGCAGCTTAAGTCCGGGAGAGCAGACCCAGTACTTC
. | TRBJ1-4 | TRBD1 | TRBV30 | CAWSRQGAEKLFF | TGTGCCTGGAGCAGGCAGGGGGCGGAAAAACTGTTTTTT
. | TRBJ1-4 | TRBD1 | TRBV7-9 | CASSLRTGGNPTNEKLFF | TGTGCCAGCAGCCTTCGGACAGGGGGTAACCCAACTAATGAAAAACTGTTTTTT
few | TRBJ1-4 | . | TRBV15 | CATSRVPAVNEKLFF | TGTGCCACCAGCAGAGTCCCTGCAGTCAATGAAAAACTGTTTTTT
. | TRBJ2-5 | TRBD2 | TRBV10-2 | CATGLAGAVETQYF | TGCGCCACGGGACTAGCGGGGGCCGTGGAGACCCAGTACTTC
. | TRBJ2-1 | TRBD2 | TRBV28 | CASSLAGVEQFF | TGTGCCAGCAGTTTAGCGGGAGTAGAGCAGTTCTTC
. | TRBJ2-5 | TRBD1 | TRBV4-1 | CASSEGRGQGYETQYF | TGCGCCAGCAGCGAGGGCAGGGGGCAAGGCTATGAGACCCAGTACTTC
once | TRBJ1-6 | . | TRBV27 | CASSTGISNSPLHF | TGTGCCAGCAGCACAGGAATATCTAATTCACCCCTCCACTTT
. | TRBJ1-6 | TRBD1 | TRBV4-3 | CASSPGTDTYNSRLHF | TGCGCCAGCAGCCCAGGGACAGACACTTATAATTCACGCCTCCACTTT
. | TRBJ1-3 | TRBD1 | TRBV7-9 | CASSFYRGGSGNTIYF | TGTGCCAGCAGCTTTTACAGGGGTGGCTCTGGAAACACCATATATTTT
. | TRBJ2-3 | . | TRBV4-3 | CASSQGAGRQYF | TGCGCCAGCAGCCAAGGTGCAGGGCGGCAGTATTTT
. | TRBJ2-6 | . | TRBV5-1 | CASSLGGTLTGANVLTF | TGCGCCAGCAGCTTGGGCGGCACCCTAACTGGGGCCAACGTCCTGACTTTC